This T cell receptor (beta chain) derives from a study of shared clonotypes between healthy human individuals. Study overall: The study used three CD4 naive, three CD4 memory, two CD8 naive and one CD8 memory plate per donor.

The J segment lost 3 bases and the V segment lost 2 bases, leaving 14 bases of the junction unmatched. The germline V gene encodes CDR1 LGHNA and CDR2 YNFKEQ. The CDR3 is 19 residues long. This clone has a handful of counts. Its antigen is not known. Whole-study findings and limits: Inspection by rarefaction showed sorted-subset sequencing to be incomplete despite large depth.

Recent acute infections and vaccinations were absent in the healthy HIV-negative adult donors. Donors comprised only Caucasian adults living in Nashville, Tennessee. Here immunoSEQ multiplex PCR was the method, and the copy in TCRdb shows in-frame clones only, minus some. The sample carries about 1 million clones, approximately 78% recorded once. The rearrangement links TRBV4-2 to TRBJ2-5, with TRBD2 identical over 11 bases. Material for sequencing was memory CD4+ T cells from PBMCs. Subset defined: CD45RA-negative fraction. The source is a young man in good health. Some clones in this sample may be carry-over from other donors' samples. The CDR3 sequence is CASSQLGLAGGWVEETQYF. CDR3 DNA sequence: TGTGCCAGCAGCCAACTCGGGCTAGCGGGAGGATGGGTTGAAGAGACCCAGTACTTC.